These 10 T cell receptor beta chains share one sample of origin, sequenced in a study of OX40 agonist ivuxolimab in advanced cancers. The assay was immunoSEQ multiplex PCR, and TCRdb's table has in-frame clones only and misses some. The data show fewer than 70,000 clones, approximately 82% seen once. Material: CD4+ or CD8+ T cells sorted from blood, obtained in a trial of the OX40 agonist ivuxolimab. The receptors were gathered from an adult with an advanced solid tumor such as melanoma, head and neck, liver or kidney cancer.

The chain recombines TRBV7-9 with TRBJ2-7; weak D call: TRBD1 (6 bases). The V gene's germline CDR1 is SEHNR and CDR2 FQNEAQ (reference sequence). Trimming stripped 2 bases from V and 1 base from J, with 9 bases between. This CDR3 has 14 residues. This CDR3 reads CASSLSDRSYEQYF. CDR3 sequence (DNA): TGTGCCAGCAGCTTATCCGACAGGTCCTACGAGCAGTACTTC.

The V gene is TRBV4-3, the J gene TRBJ1-2, with TRBD1 matching 7 bases. The junction had 3 bases not matched to a gene; V was cut back by 0 bases and J by 5 bases. Germline V gives CDR1 LGHNA, CDR2 YSLEER. There are 14 residues in the CDR3. For the CDR3, the DNA is TGCGCCAGCAGCCAAGATAGGGGGCCGTATGGCTACACCTTC. It specifies CASSQDRGPYGYTF.

The chain joins TRBV11-2 to TRBJ2-7, with D uncertain. V lost 5 bases to trimming and J lost 0 bases, with 20 bases between them. The CDR3 has 17 residues. Per germline, CDR1 SGHAT and CDR2 FQNNGV. The CDR3 loop is CASSPPVWRSVSYEQYF. CDR3 bases: TGTGCCAGCAGCCCACCCGTGTGGCGGAGCGTCTCCTACGAGCAGTACTTC. Complete variable domain (other parts from reference TRBV11-2 and TRBJ2-7): EAGVAQSPRYKIIEKRQSVAFWCNPISGHATLYWYQQILGQGPKLLIQFQNNGVVDDSQLPKDRFSAERLKGVDSTLKIQPAKLEDSAVYLCASSPPVWRSVSYEQYFGPGTRLTVT.

V usage is TRBV7-8 and J usage is TRBJ2-7, with D maybe TRBD2 (6 bases). CDR3 size: 15 residues. Germline CDR1 is SGHVS and CDR2 is FQNEAQ. V lost 5 bases to trimming and J lost 4 bases, with 18 bases between them. The CDR3 bases are TGTGCCAGCAGCCCAAAGGAGGGAGCTTTTTACGAGCAGTACTTC. Its protein product is CASSPKEGAFYEQYF.

This sequence joins TRBV4-1 and TRBJ1-2, with 7 bases fitting TRBD1. The CDR3 spans 16 residues. The J segment lost 5 bases and the V segment lost 1 base, leaving 10 bases of the junction unmatched. Germline V gene data show CDR1 as MGHRA and CDR2 as YSYEKL. DNA for the CDR3: TGCGCCAGCAGCCAAGCCCTTCGACAGGGCGTTTATGGCTACACCTTC. This codes for CASSQALRQGVYGYTF.

CDR3 DNA sequence: TGTGCCAGCAGGGGGACAGGGGGTTGGTATGGCTACACCTTC. Translated, it gives CASRGTGGWYGYTF. The chain links TRBV6-5 to TRBJ1-2; 11 bases are shared with TRBD1. The CDR3 is 14 residues long. Germline CDR1 MNHEY, CDR2 SVGAGI. Germline trimming cut 6 bases from V and 5 bases from J; bases unmatched to any gene: 5.

In its sample, this clone was seen once. The chain is built from TRBV27 and TRBJ1-1; D may be TRBD1 (5 bases). Trimming shortened V by 3 bases and J by 4 bases, and 12 bases separated the two germline ends. CDR3 length: 14 amino acids. Germline assignment: CDR1 MNHEY and CDR2 SMNVEV (reference sequence). CDR3 in amino acids: CASSFLGGGTEAFF. Written as DNA, the CDR3 is TGTGCCAGCAGTTTTCTCGGGGGGGGCACTGAAGCTTTCTTT.

CDR3 amino acids: CASSLDPSAYTEAFF. CDR3 coding DNA: TGTGCCAGCAGCTTAGACCCCTCAGCCTACACTGAAGCTTTCTTT. The V gene is TRBV7-2, the J gene TRBJ1-1; D remains unclear. V was shortened by 1 base and J by 3 bases, with 12 bases between the two germline ends. This CDR3 spans 15 amino acids. Germline V gene sequence: CDR1 SGHTA, CDR2 FQGNSA.

This clone showed up just once. The V and J genes are TRBV30 and TRBJ2-2; 15 bases are a match to TRBD2. This CDR3 comprises 17 residues. Losses at the gene ends were 0 bases for V and 8 bases for J; bases not matched to a gene: 7. Germline V gene data show CDR1 as GTSNPN and CDR2 as SVGIG (reference sequence). CDR3 coding DNA: TGTGCCTGGAGTGTACTTCGGACTAGCGGGAGGGAGGGGGAGCTGTTTTTT. Residues: CAWSVLRTSGREGELFF.

Written as DNA, the CDR3 is TGTGCCAGCAGTGAATACGCTAATGGCTATGGCTACACCTTC. It yields the protein CASSEYANGYGYTF. V is TRBV25-1 and J is TRBJ1-2; D not certain. V lost 0 bases and J lost 4, with 9 bases in between. This CDR3 is built from 14 residues. Germline V gene sequence: CDR1 MGHDK, CDR2 SYGVNS.